This TCR beta chain originates from a study of regulatory T cells in long-lasting Graves disease. Study results and caveats: Favored gene segments in persistent disease were TRBV28, TRBJ1-2 and TRBJ2-5.

The sample's time point: newly diagnosed GD, antithyroid drugs for less than 3 months. PBMC RNA was the source of the TCR library. Roughly 9.8 milliliters of peripheral blood went into EDTA tubes. This clonotype was observed at least ten times. Antigen unknown. Per the germline V gene, CDR1 is KGHSH and CDR2 is LQKENI. The CDR3 extends over 15 amino acids. The V gene lost 1 base and the J gene lost 3 bases, with 12 bases spanning the gap. CDR3 regions were amplified by Arm-PCR using iRepertoire HTBI primers to build TCR beta libraries. TCRdb re-called the multiplex PCR reads with MiXCR, one entry per CDR3 protein. The profile shows about half a million distinct CDR3 sequences, 12% of them singletons. This same sample was also taken into another study, of T cells in Graves' hyperthyroidism and ophthalmopathy. That study reports: Carried out on the TCR CDR3, a first-round RT-PCR used the HTBI primer set.

Sequenced here: peripheral blood mononuclear cells (PBMCs), sampled at new diagnosis, from a patient treated with antithyroid drugs. The receptor comes from a woman aged 30 to 39 with Graves disease. The chain is built from TRBV18 and TRBJ2-5, with a weak D call TRBD2 (5 bases). The CDR3 reads CASSPQGASKETQYF. The CDR3 DNA reads TGTGCCAGCTCACCACAGGGAGCCTCCAAAGAGACCCAGTACTTC.